These 23 T cell receptor beta chains were sequenced from one sample in a study of T cell clones after liver transplantation (dated by TCRdb to 2018 to 2020). The library was produced with the immunoSEQ multiplex PCR assay. The table was pulled from immuneACCESS by TCRdb, which kept in-frame rearrangements only. Such tables lose some clones; where checked, under half of the loss comes from unresolved V genes, and the rest has no known cause. Within this sample are roughly 62,000 clones, with 70% to 80% of them counted one time only. Jointly, the top ten make up roughly 2.8% of the sample. Sequences were derived from CD4+ T cells from blood, sampled at the roughly 16-month timepoint. These receptors were taken from a human patient who received a liver transplant. Following a transplant, some T lymphocytes may have been derived from the graft donor.

V is TRBV28 and J is TRBJ2-2, with D uncertain. This CDR3 has 14 amino acids. V lost 6 bases and J 5 bases, leaving 13 bases between the germline ends. Germline V gene data show CDR1 as MDHEN and CDR2 as SYDVKM. The CDR3 reads CASRKDRSTGELFF. CDR3 coding DNA: TGTGCCAGCAGGAAAGACCGTTCTACCGGGGAGCTGTTTTTT. The entire variable domain, with the rest obtained from reference TRBV28 and TRBJ2-2, is as follows: DVKVTQSSRYLVKRTGEKVFLECVQDMDHENMFWYRQDPGLGLRLIYFSYDVKMKEKGDIPEGYSVSREKKERFSLILESASTNQTSMYLCASRKDRSTGELFFGEGSRLTVL.

This chain connects TRBV7-6 to TRBJ2-2; TRBD1 matches 8 bases. CDR3 length equals 17 residues. The germline gives CDR1 SGHVS, CDR2 FNYEAQ. The V gene end was trimmed by 0 bases and the J gene end by 6 bases; junction bases not matched to a gene: 9. The CDR3 DNA reads as TGTGCCAGCAGCTTAGCTGGGACAGGTTGGTCAGCCGGGGAGCTGTTTTTT. As protein: CASSLAGTGWSAGELFF.

This clone was observed a few times. V and J are TRBV5-1 and TRBJ1-1, with D maybe TRBD1 (5 bases). The V end was cut by 5 bases, the J end by 1 base, with 9 bases between. The CDR3 extends over 13 amino acids. CDR1 is SGHRS, CDR2 YFSETQ, per germline. CDR3 sequence: CASRPGPNTEAFF. DNA for the CDR3: TGCGCCAGCAGGCCAGGGCCGAACACTGAAGCTTTCTTT.

CDR3 region: CASSLDRATANYGYTF. CDR3 bases: TGTGCCAGCAGCTTAGACCGCGCGACAGCTAACTATGGCTACACCTTC. This chain joins TRBV7-9 and TRBJ1-2; D is perhaps TRBD1 (5 bases). In germline, CDR1 is SEHNR, CDR2 FQNEAQ (reference sequence). This CDR3 spans 16 amino acids. V shed 1 base and J shed 0 bases, with 12 bases lying between them.

The chain is built from TRBV7-9 and TRBJ2-1, with D unclear. The CDR3 length is 14 residues. Trimming left V 5 bases short and J 6 bases short, with 14 bases between. CDR1 is SEHNR, CDR2 FQNEAQ, per germline (reference sequence). The CDR3 spells CASSPPEWVNEQFF. In DNA form, the CDR3 reads TGTGCCAGCAGCCCTCCCGAATGGGTCAATGAGCAGTTCTTC.

The chain employs TRBV28 and TRBJ2-7; 7 nucleotides match TRBD1. V lost 5 bases to trimming and J lost 1 base; unmatched junction nucleotides: 5. The CDR3 extends over 14 amino acids. Per germline, CDR1 MDHEN and CDR2 SYDVKM. CDR3: CASSTRQGSYEQYF. The CDR3 nucleotides are TGTGCCAGCAGTACGCGACAGGGTTCCTACGAGCAGTACTTC.

The chain recombines TRBV5-8 with TRBJ2-1; 7 bases align to TRBD2. The CDR3 runs to 17 residues. The trim removed 0 bases at V and 0 bases at J, leaving 6 bases unmatched. CDR1 and CDR2 (germline): SGHTS, YDEGEE. CDR3 in amino acids: CASSLASLAVSYNEQFF. The CDR3 nucleotides are TGTGCCAGCAGCTTGGCCTCTCTAGCGGTCTCCTACAATGAGCAGTTCTTC.

The rearrangement joins TRBV29-1 to TRBJ2-1; D is perhaps TRBD2 (6 bases). V was pared by 7 bases and J by 8 bases, with 15 bases between. The CDR3 totals 12 residues. CDR1 and CDR2 from the germline V gene are SQVTM and ANQGSEA. CDR3 sequence (DNA): TGCAGCGGCCGACTAGGCTCCCATGAGCAGTTCTTC. Amino acid sequence: CSGRLGSHEQFF.

The chain is built from TRBV5-1 and TRBJ2-1; tentatively, D is TRBD2 (5 bases). V was trimmed by 0 bases and J by 9 bases, leaving 16 bases between them. This CDR3 contains 15 residues. CDR1 and CDR2 (germline): SGHRS, YFSETQ. CDR3 nucleotide sequence: TGCGCCAGCAGCTTGGAATTTGCGGAGGCAGGTGAGCAGTTCTTC. This translates into CASSLEFAEAGEQFF.

The chain employs TRBV19 and TRBJ2-2, with TRBD2 matching over 9 bases. The CDR3 extends over 14 amino acids. V shed 8 bases, J shed 4 bases, and the junction held 5 bases outside the gene matches. The germline gives CDR1 LNHDA, CDR2 SQIVND (reference sequence). The CDR3 spells CASRGTSPTGELFF. Written as DNA, the CDR3 is TGTGCCAGTCGAGGGACTAGCCCCACCGGGGAGCTGTTTTTT.

J is TRBJ2-3 and V is TRBV30; 7 bases match TRBD2. This CDR3 contains 15 residues. Germline CDR1 reads GTSNPN; CDR2 reads SVGIG (reference sequence). The junction had 8 bases not matched to a gene; V was cut back by 2 bases and J by 3 bases. The CDR3 loop reads CAWSSGIDGTDTQYF. The CDR3 DNA follows: TGTGCCTGGAGTAGCGGGATAGATGGTACAGATACGCAGTATTTT. The whole variable domain, filled in from reference TRBV30 and TRBJ2-3, reads SQTIHQWPATLVQPVGSPLSLECTVEGTSNPNLYWYRQAAGRGLQLLFYSVGIGQISSEVPQNLSASRPQDRQFILSSKKLLLSDSGFYLCAWSSGIDGTDTQYFGPGTRLTVL.

The chain uses TRBV27 and TRBJ2-3, with TRBD1 matching over 11 bases. This CDR3 spans 16 amino acids. The germline gives CDR1 MNHEY, CDR2 SMNVEV (reference sequence). With V trimmed by 4 bases and J by 5 bases, 8 bases remained unmatched. The CDR3 DNA sequence: TGTGCCAGCAGTTATTTGGCCGGGACAGGGGGAGATACGCAGTATTTT. Its translation is CASSYLAGTGGDTQYF.

About this clone itself: One base away lies a much larger clone, so this may be a sequencing read error. The chain joins TRBV4-2 to TRBJ1-3; 8 nucleotides agree with TRBD1. Germline lookup yields CDR1 LGHNA and CDR2 YNFKEQ. The CDR3 length is 14 residues. With 4 bases clipped from V and 3 bases from J, the junction kept 2 bases outside the gene matches. CDR3 residues: CASSPGQGGNTIYF. The CDR3 region has the DNA TGTGCCAGCAGCCCTGGACAGGGTGGAAACACCATATATTTT.

This clone was recorded a few times. V and J are TRBV19 and TRBJ2-1, with D tentatively TRBD1 (5 bases). The V end was cut by 3 bases, the J end by 5 bases, with 23 bases between. Germline values: CDR1 LNHDA, CDR2 SQIVND (reference sequence). There are 18 residues in the CDR3. The CDR3 loop reads CASSMSGSGAVFDNEQFF. The DNA of the CDR3 is TGTGCCAGTAGTATGTCAGGGTCGGGCGCCGTGTTCGACAATGAGCAGTTCTTC.

In this sample, this clone turned up once. V usage is TRBV27 and J usage is TRBJ1-1; 8 bases map to TRBD1. Germline V lookup: CDR1 MNHEY, CDR2 SMNVEV (reference sequence). The CDR3 has 15 residues. The J segment lost 5 bases and the V segment lost 5 bases, leaving 10 bases of the junction unmatched. CDR3 amino acids: CASSALGRGPTEAFF. In DNA, the CDR3 is TGTGCCAGCAGTGCCCTCGGCAGGGGGCCTACTGAAGCTTTCTTT.

This clone appeared a few times. The chain recombines TRBV6-6 with TRBJ1-2, with D uncertain. V lost 5 bases, J lost 8 bases, and 12 bases lay in between. Germline CDR1 is MNHNY and CDR2 is SVGAGI (reference sequence). The length of the CDR3 is 12 residues. CDR3 bases: TGTGCCAGCAGTCCCAACACTGGGGGCTACACCTTC. Amino acid sequence: CASSPNTGGYTF.

The V and J genes are TRBV27 and TRBJ1-1; D unresolved. Trimming removed 0 bases from V and 11 bases from J, with 13 bases in between. CDR1 is MNHEY, CDR2 SMNVEV, per germline (reference sequence). CDR3 length: 13 residues. The CDR3 region is CASSLSEQNGAFF. Written as DNA, the CDR3 is TGTGCCAGCAGTTTATCGGAACAGAACGGGGCTTTCTTT.

This clone appeared a few times. The rearrangement links TRBV6-5 to TRBJ2-2; D is possibly TRBD2 (5 bases). From germline, CDR1 is MNHEY and CDR2 SVGAGI. The V and J ends lost 0 bases and 7 bases respectively, with 9 bases between them. The CDR3 covers 14 residues. CDR3 amino acids: CASSYSVGNGELFF. In nucleotides, the CDR3 is TGTGCCAGCAGTTACTCTGTCGGGAACGGGGAGCTGTTTTTT.

This chain connects TRBV21-1 to TRBJ2-5; the D call TRBD1 from the table was never checked on the DNA. TRBV21-1 represents a pseudogene. The CDR3 spans 14 residues. The CDR3 loop is CASSKNSPRETQYF. For the CDR3, the DNA is TGTGCCAGCAGCAAGAACAGCCCAAGGGAGACCCAGTACTTC.

The CDR3 bases are TGTGCCAGTAGGCAGAACGGACAGGGCAATTCACCCCTCCACTTT. It codes for CASRQNGQGNSPLHF. The chain uses TRBV19 and TRBJ1-6; 8 nucleotides agree with TRBD1. J was trimmed by 7 bases and V by 6 bases; bases with no gene match: 8. This CDR3 is 15 amino acids long. The germline gives CDR1 LNHDA, CDR2 SQIVND (reference sequence).

This chain links TRBV18 with TRBJ1-2; 8 nucleotides line up with TRBD1. After removal of 6 bases from V and 7 bases from J, the junction contained 13 bases not matched to a gene. CDR1 is KGHSH and CDR2 is LQKENI in the germline V gene. The CDR3 is 15 residues long. The CDR3 reads CASSERGQDVSGYTF. The CDR3 DNA sequence: TGTGCCAGCTCGGAGCGGGGACAGGACGTAAGTGGCTACACCTTC.

The genes are TRBV2 and TRBJ2-7; 10 bases align to TRBD2. This CDR3 spans 13 amino acids. Germline CDR1 SNHLY, CDR2 FYNNEI. The V segment lost 6 bases and the J segment 3 bases; nucleotides outside the gene matches: 2. As DNA, the CDR3 is TGTGCCAGCAGCCGGACTAGCGGCTACGAGCAGTACGTC. This translates into CASSRTSGYEQYV.

The gene calls are TRBV6-6 and TRBJ1-4; TRBD1 is a possible D gene (5 bases). Between the trimmed V and J ends, which lost 5 bases and 8 bases, there was a span of 18 bases. The germline gives CDR1 MNHNY, CDR2 SVGAGI (reference sequence). This CDR3 is 15 amino acids long. CDR3 amino acids: CASSTAQPGHEKLFF. CDR3 in DNA: TGTGCCAGCAGTACAGCTCAACCGGGGCACGAAAAACTGTTTTTT.